Each of the 18 T cell receptor beta chains below was sequenced from the same sample in a study of T cell responses to AZD1222 COVID-19 vaccine. Profiling relied on immunoSEQ multiplex PCR, and the TCRdb table lists in-frame clones only, not all of them. The data contain about 160,000 clones, 70% to 90% of them seen just once; the ten biggest clones take up over 4%. The starting material was peripheral blood, obtained 28 days after the second AZD1222 dose. The source is an adult who received the AZD1222 COVID-19 vaccine.

The CDR3: CASNPPGDLGKNIQYF. CDR3 coding DNA: TGTGCCAGTAATCCCCCCGGAGATTTAGGCAAAAACATTCAGTACTTC. The chain employs TRBV19 and TRBJ2-4; no reliable D call. With 7 bases removed from V and 3 bases from J, the gap between germline ends came to 19 bases. This CDR3 has 16 residues. Germline CDR1 reads LNHDA; CDR2 reads SQIVND (reference sequence).

This chain links TRBV18 with TRBJ1-2; a weak D match, TRBD1 (5 bases). Germline V gives CDR1 KGHSH, CDR2 LQKENI. The V and J ends lost 3 bases and 8 bases respectively, with 16 bases between them. The CDR3 runs 14 residues. The CDR3 is CASSPLRGEGGYTF. As DNA, the CDR3 is TGTGCCAGCTCACCTCTGAGGGGCGAAGGGGGCTACACCTTC.

The J gene is TRBJ1-3, the V gene TRBV4-2, with D tentatively TRBD1 (5 bases). V was cut by 0 bases and J by 4 bases, with 13 bases left in between. This CDR3 spans 16 amino acids. The germline CDR1 and CDR2 sequences are LGHNA and YNFKEQ. The CDR3 coding sequence is TGTGCCAGCAGCCAAGATCGGGGCAGCTCCGGAAACACCATATATTTT. It translates to CASSQDRGSSGNTIYF.

J is TRBJ1-5 and V is TRBV18; D not resolved. The CDR3 extends over 15 amino acids. Trimming shortened V by 2 bases and J by 0 bases, and 8 bases separated the two germline ends. Germline CDR1 and CDR2: KGHSH and LQKENI. The CDR3 nucleotides are TGTGCCAGCTCACCAGCAATTTATAGCAATCAGCCCCAGCATTTT. Amino acid sequence: CASSPAIYSNQPQHF.

V gene TRBV7-3 combines with J gene TRBJ2-2, with D hard to call. Trimming took 1 base from V and 6 from J, leaving 3 bases between them. The CDR3 runs to 12 residues. Per the germline V gene, CDR1 is SGHTA and CDR2 is FQGTGA. The CDR3 DNA is TGTGCCAGCAGCTTAAACGCCGGGGAGCTGTTTTTT. Protein sequence: CASSLNAGELFF.

This chain joins TRBV6-1 and TRBJ1-2; maybe TRBD1 (5 bases). Deletions cut 3 bases from V and 1 base from J, with 6 bases between. There are 13 residues in the CDR3. Germline V gene data show CDR1 as MNHNS and CDR2 as SASEGT. CDR3 coding DNA: TGTGCCAGCAGTGAGGGGCATAACTATGGCTACACCTTC. It encodes CASSEGHNYGYTF.

The V call is TRBV6-5, the J call TRBJ1-4, with D possibly TRBD1 on 5 matching bases. V was pared by 0 bases and J by 2 bases, with 7 bases between. CDR3 length equals 15 residues. The germline gives CDR1 MNHEY, CDR2 SVGAGI. CDR3 coding DNA: TGTGCCAGCAGTTACTCGGGGCAGACTAATGAAAAACTGTTTTTT. Translation gives CASSYSGQTNEKLFF.

The chain uses TRBV12-3 or TRBV12-4 and TRBJ1-5; maybe TRBD1 (5 bases). V lost 5 bases to trimming and J lost 3 bases, with 8 bases between them. There are 13 residues in the CDR3. CDR3 sequence reads: CASSQGFNQPQHF. The CDR3 nucleotides read TGTGCCAGCAGTCAGGGCTTCAATCAGCCCCAGCATTTT.

V is TRBV13 and J is TRBJ2-2; D is possibly TRBD1 (5 bases). V lost 0 bases and J 6 bases, leaving 11 bases between the germline ends. Germline assignment: CDR1 PRHDT and CDR2 FYEKMQ (reference sequence). The CDR3 sequence is 15 residues long. CDR3 bases: TGTGCCAGCAGCTTAGGCGACAGACGCGCCGGGGAGCTGTTTTTT. The encoded protein is CASSLGDRRAGELFF.

This clone was detected only a few times. This chain links TRBV5-1 with TRBJ2-5; D is uncertain. From germline, CDR1 is SGHRS and CDR2 YFSETQ. V was trimmed by 2 bases and J by 4 bases, leaving 12 bases between them. The CDR3 loop spans 14 amino acids. This CDR3 reads CASSLSQSLETQYF. CDR3 in DNA: TGCGCCAGCAGCTTATCACAGAGCTTAGAGACCCAGTACTTC. Full variable domain (outside the CDR3, taken from reference TRBV5-1 and TRBJ2-5): KAGVTQTPRYLIKTRGQQVTLSCSPISGHRSVSWYQQTPGQGLQFLFEYFSETQRNKGNFPGRFSGRQFSNSRSEMNVSTLELGDSALYLCASSLSQSLETQYFGPGTRLLVL.

The chain combines TRBV19 with TRBJ1-2; D perhaps matches TRBD1 (5 bases). The V end lost 0 bases, the J end lost 3 bases, and 11 bases lay between the germline ends. The length of the CDR3 is 15 residues. CDR1 and CDR2 (germline): LNHDA, SQIVND (reference sequence). CDR3 in DNA: TGTGCCAGTAGTATAGATCAGGGCAGGCACTATGGCTACACCTTC. Translation gives CASSIDQGRHYGYTF.

This chain uses TRBV5-1 with TRBJ1-2; D uncertain. Trimming left V 0 bases short and J 8 bases short, with 17 bases between. CDR1 and CDR2 (germline): SGHRS, YFSETQ. CDR3 length: 15 residues. The CDR3 region has the DNA TGCGCCAGCAGCTTGGTTCCCACGGGCTATGAGGGCTACACCTTC. Translation gives CASSLVPTGYEGYTF.

This sequence joins TRBV3-1 (or the pseudogene TRBV3-2) and TRBJ1-1, with D possibly matching TRBD1 (5 bases). Trimming pared 0 bases from V and 7 bases from J, leaving 18 bases between. Germline CDR1 and CDR2: LGHDT and YNNKEL (reference sequence). This CDR3 is 16 amino acids long. In nucleotides, the CDR3 is TGTGCCAGCAGCCAAGAGGGCAGGGCACCGGTCATTGAAGCTTTCTTT. This encodes CASSQEGRAPVIEAFF.

The chain uses TRBV6-6 and TRBJ2-3, with D possibly TRBD2 on 5 matching bases. V dropped 2 bases and J dropped 3 bases, with 12 bases sitting between them. In germline, CDR1 is MNHNY, CDR2 SVGAGI (reference sequence). The CDR3 has 15 residues. CDR3 protein: CASSYQGSKTDTQYF. For the CDR3, the DNA is TGTGCCAGCAGTTACCAAGGGAGTAAGACAGATACGCAGTATTTT.

This clone was picked up one time. The J gene is TRBJ1-2, the V gene TRBV7-9, with 9 bases matching TRBD1. The CDR3 contains 14 residues. Per germline, CDR1 SEHNR and CDR2 FQNEAQ (reference sequence). Trimming removed 4 bases from V and 8 bases from J; junction bases left unmatched: 8. This CDR3 is CASSSSGTGWGYTF. The CDR3 bases are TGTGCCAGCAGCTCGTCCGGGACAGGGTGGGGCTACACCTTC.

V gene TRBV30 combines with J gene TRBJ2-7, with 11 bases lining up with TRBD1. Trimming took 5 bases from V and 4 from J; bases not matched to a gene: 10. CDR3 size: 15 residues. Germline lookup yields CDR1 GTSNPN and CDR2 SVGIG (reference sequence). CDR3 residues: CAWGRTGGVVYEQYF. In DNA form, the CDR3 reads TGTGCCTGGGGGAGGACAGGGGGCGTTGTGTACGAGCAGTACTTC.

The CDR3 sequence: CASSREPGQGTVRQPQHF. CDR3 DNA: TGTGCCAGTAGTAGAGAACCGGGACAGGGGACTGTTCGTCAGCCCCAGCATTTT. The gene calls are TRBV19 and TRBJ1-5; 10 bases fit TRBD1. From germline, CDR1 is LNHDA and CDR2 SQIVND (reference sequence). The CDR3 is made up of 18 amino acids. Unmatched junction bases numbered 15, after V lost 4 bases and J lost 6 bases.

The gene calls are TRBV7-3 and TRBJ2-2, with D possibly matching TRBD1 (6 bases). V lost 4 bases to trimming and J lost 5 bases, with 14 bases between them. In germline, CDR1 is SGHTA, CDR2 FQGTGA. This CDR3 comprises 15 residues. CDR3 residues: CASSSQHQGTGELFF. In nucleotides, the CDR3 is TGTGCCAGCAGCTCCCAACACCAGGGGACCGGGGAGCTGTTTTTT.